A single T cell receptor beta chain is shown here with its context. Its target is not known. The PCR contained 60 Vbeta and 13 Jbeta primers. In the source study's methods: Approximately 12 million of the 60 million to 80 million unique TCR beta chains counted in a later analysis were shared. TCRdb keeps only in-frame clones here, not all; method: immunoSEQ multiplex PCR. V, J and clone size are those of that table, while D and trimming were read from the DNA. This table holds about 200,000 clones, around 80% found once. This CDR3 has 15 amino acids. The germline V gene encodes CDR1 SGHNT and CDR2 YYREEE (reference sequence). The germline V and J ends were trimmed by 4 bases and 0 bases, with 10 bases remaining between them. These data originate in a study of cytomegalovirus exposure and HLA in healthy donors. Regarding the study as a whole: Sequencing depth roughly uniform across donors was assumed in presence/absence analyses.

The source is a girl aged 2-10 years in good health and CMV-seronegative. The chain has TRBV5-4 and TRBJ1-4, with TRBD1 as a possible D gene (6 bases). The sample comprised PBMCs. The CDR3 protein is CASSGGAATNEKLFF. The CDR3 nucleotides read TGTGCCAGCAGCGGGGGGGCAGCAACTAATGAAAAACTGTTTTTT.